The 26 T cell receptor beta chains listed next were all sequenced from one sample in a study of T cell repertoires in cytomegalovirus infection. TCRdb reanalysed the reads using MiXCR and keeps one entry per CDR3 protein. The data contain some 680,000 distinct CDR3 sequences, 35% to 45% of them singletons. Source material: PBMCs. The receptors were sampled from a human donor in good health (CMV status not recorded). Some clones in this sample may be carry-over from other donors' samples.

Comment on this clonotype: The junction shows a germline mismatch at one end, possibly a read error. The CDR3 DNA follows: TGTGCCATCATTGAGGACTACGAGCAGTACTTC. Translated: CAIIEDYEQYF. This chain joins TRBV10-3 and TRBJ2-7; D uncertain. The CDR3 sequence is 11 residues long. Germline V gives CDR1 ENHRY, CDR2 SYGVKD.

This clonotype was seen at least ten times. The chain is built from TRBV7-9 and TRBJ2-7; D might be TRBD1 (5 bases). The CDR3 extends over 16 amino acids. V was trimmed by 5 bases and J by 5 bases, leaving 22 bases between them. Germline assignment: CDR1 SEHNR and CDR2 FQNEAQ (reference sequence). CDR3 sequence reads: CASSAQTGSRVHEQYF. The CDR3 region has the DNA TGTGCCAGCAGCGCGCAAACAGGATCCAGAGTCCACGAGCAGTACTTC.

There are a few counts of this clonotype. The chain uses TRBV11-2 and TRBJ2-3; 14 nucleotides align to TRBD2. The V gene end was trimmed by 6 bases and the J gene end by 2 bases; junction bases not matched to a gene: 10. The CDR3 is 18 residues long. The germline CDR1 and CDR2 sequences are SGHAT and FQNNGV. In DNA, the CDR3 is TGTGCCAGCAGGGGACTAGCGGGAGTTCAGGGATACACAGATACGCAGTATTTT. Translation: CASRGLAGVQGYTDTQYF.

This chain joins TRBV7-9 and TRBJ1-6, with D uncertain. This CDR3 contains 17 residues. Trimming took 3 bases from V and 7 from J, leaving 19 bases between them. Germline loops: CDR1 SEHNR, CDR2 FQNEAQ (reference sequence). This CDR3 is CASSFGARGPKNSPLHF. The CDR3 region has the DNA TGTGCCAGCAGCTTCGGTGCACGTGGCCCAAAAAATTCACCCCTCCACTTT.

The chain employs TRBV7-3 and TRBJ2-5, with D unclear. Trimming cost V 5 bases and J 0 bases, with 7 bases left between them. The length of the CDR3 is 13 residues. The germline gives CDR1 SGHTA, CDR2 FQGTGA. The CDR3 here is CASSLHNQETQYF. In nucleotides, the CDR3 is TGTGCCAGCAGCCTACACAACCAAGAGACCCAGTACTTC.

The rearrangement joins TRBV29-1 to TRBJ2-7; D not certain. V lost 4 bases, J lost 7 bases, and 14 bases lay in between. From germline, CDR1 is SQVTM and CDR2 ANQGSEA. The CDR3 contains 12 residues. The CDR3 loop reads CSVGSHMEEQYF. The CDR3 nucleotides read TGCAGCGTTGGGTCCCACATGGAAGAGCAGTACTTC.

The chain carries TRBV2 and TRBJ2-7; 11 bases agree with TRBD1. V lost 4 bases and J lost 0; bases outside the gene matches: 11. Germline assignment: CDR1 SNHLY and CDR2 FYNNEI. There are 18 residues in the CDR3. The CDR3 sequence is CASSGRDRGGSSSYEQYF. The CDR3 region has the DNA TGTGCCAGCAGTGGACGGGACAGGGGGGGGTCAAGCTCCTACGAGCAGTACTTC.

This clonotype was recorded a few times. V and J are TRBV7-2 and TRBJ2-7; D might be TRBD1 (5 bases). The CDR3 is made up of 12 amino acids. V lost 1 base and J lost 8, with 9 bases in between. Germline assignment: CDR1 SGHTA and CDR2 FQGNSA. The CDR3 DNA reads as TGTGCCAGCAGCTTAGGGGGCCTCCAGCAGTACTTC. It encodes CASSLGGLQQYF.

This clonotype was recorded a few times. This chain links TRBV5-6 with TRBJ1-1, with unresolved D. V lost 4 bases to trimming and J lost 0 bases, with 16 bases between them. The V gene's germline CDR1 is SGHDT and CDR2 YYEEEE. The CDR3 extends over 16 amino acids. The DNA of the CDR3 is TGTGCCAGCAGCCCCGTTGACATTCCCATGAACACTGAAGCTTTCTTT. It yields the protein CASSPVDIPMNTEAFF.

The chain links TRBV28 to TRBJ2-1, with 7 bases matching TRBD1. The CDR3 is 16 amino acids. Germline loops: CDR1 MDHEN, CDR2 SYDVKM. V trimming: 4 bases; J trimming: 4 bases; junction bases outside the gene matches: 10. The CDR3 here is CASSSGRRQGYNEQFF. The CDR3 nucleotides are TGTGCCAGCAGTTCAGGTCGGAGACAGGGTTACAATGAGCAGTTCTTC.

This clonotype was counted between two and nine times. The J gene is TRBJ1-2, the V gene TRBV6-6; unclear D gene. The V gene lost 0 bases and the J gene lost 6 bases, with 8 bases spanning the gap. This CDR3 spans 13 amino acids. Germline V lookup: CDR1 MNHNY, CDR2 SVGAGI (reference sequence). For the CDR3, the DNA is TGTGCCAGCAGTTACTCGGAGTCGGATGGCTACACCTTC. It encodes CASSYSESDGYTF.

The V call is TRBV5-4, the J call TRBJ1-4; weak D call: TRBD1 (6 bases). V was trimmed by 3 bases and J by 8 bases, leaving 11 bases between them. The CDR3 contains 13 residues. In germline, CDR1 is SGHNT, CDR2 YYREEE (reference sequence). Here the CDR3 DNA reads TGTGCCAGCAGCTACAGGGAAGGAGAAAAACTGTTTTTT. Translation: CASSYREGEKLFF.

In its sample, this clonotype was seen a few times. The chain employs TRBV28 and TRBJ1-5; 8 bases match TRBD1. Germline values: CDR1 MDHEN, CDR2 SYDVKM. The CDR3 is 16 residues long. Germline trimming cut 5 bases from V and 7 bases from J; bases unmatched to any gene: 13. This CDR3 reads CASSQNFGQGGQPQHF. In DNA, the CDR3 is TGTGCCAGCAGTCAAAATTTTGGACAGGGCGGACAGCCCCAGCATTTT.

This chain uses TRBV12-3 or TRBV12-4 with TRBJ2-2, with D unclear. Trimming pared 0 bases from V and 3 bases from J, leaving 8 bases between. The CDR3 is 15 residues long. CDR3 sequence: CASSLAGQYTGELFF. The CDR3 nucleotides are TGTGCCAGCAGTTTAGCGGGTCAATACACCGGGGAGCTGTTTTTT.

This clonotype was seen at least ten times. The chain is built from TRBV7-6 and TRBJ2-1; either TRBD1 or TRBD2 may fit D (5 bases each). The CDR3 extends over 13 amino acids. The germline CDR1 and CDR2 sequences are SGHVS and FNYEAQ. V was clipped by 1 base and J by 8 bases, with 9 bases between them. CDR3 in DNA: TGTGCCAGCAGCTTAGTACGGGACGATGAGCAGTTCTTC. Translating it yields CASSLVRDDEQFF.

This clonotype was recorded many times. V is TRBV7-2 and J is TRBJ1-1; TRBD1 matches at 8 bases. The CDR3 covers 16 residues. J gave up 1 base and V 5 bases, and 9 bases lay outside the gene matches. From germline, CDR1 is SGHTA and CDR2 FQGNSA. The CDR3 nucleotides read TGTGCCAGCAGCCGCTTGACAGGGGACGGGAACACTGAAGCTTTCTTT. Translating it yields CASSRLTGDGNTEAFF.

Notes on this clonotype: This CDR3 fails to terminate in the conserved phenylalanine or tryptophan, so it likely reflects a read error. The CDR3 DNA follows: TGTGCCAGCGGACAGGGTGGTGGCTATGGCTACACCTTA. Protein: CASGQGGGYGYTL. This chain connects TRBV7-8 to TRBJ1-2; 8 bases fit TRBD1. In germline, CDR1 is SGHVS, CDR2 FQNEAQ. Trimming took 8 bases from V and 4 from J; bases not matched to a gene: 6. The CDR3 extends over 13 amino acids.

V and J are TRBV19 and TRBJ1-1; 10 bases map to TRBD1. Looked up from germline, CDR1 is LNHDA and CDR2 is SQIVND (reference sequence). V shed 10 bases and J 5 bases; nucleotides not matched to a gene: 7. CDR3 length: 13 amino acids. CDR3 nucleotide sequence: TGTGCCACCGGTAGGACAGGGGGGACTGAAGCTTTCTTT. It translates to CATGRTGGTEAFF.

In its sample, this clonotype was seen a few times. The V and J genes are TRBV7-9 and TRBJ2-4; 9 nucleotides line up with TRBD1. Unmatched junction bases numbered 10, after V lost 4 bases and J lost 0 bases. Germline CDR1 reads SEHNR; CDR2 reads FQNEAQ (reference sequence). The CDR3 spans 18 residues. CDR3 in DNA: TGTGCCAGCAGCTCTGGCCAAAACAGGGGGCGAGCCAAAAACATTCAGTACTTC. Its translation: CASSSGQNRGRAKNIQYF.

This clonotype occurred a few times. The CDR3 nucleotides read TGCAGTGCTAAGCGAGGGATCGGGGATCAGCCCCAGCATTTT. Protein sequence: CSAKRGIGDQPQHF. The chain uses TRBV20-1 and TRBJ1-5; unclear D gene. There are 14 residues in the CDR3. The germline V and J ends were trimmed by 4 bases and 5 bases, with 15 bases remaining between them. Looked up from germline, CDR1 is DFQATT and CDR2 is SNEGSKA (reference sequence).

This clonotype appeared a few times. The CDR3 DNA is TGTGCCAGCAGTCTCCGGGGGGTCGGGGCTGGAAACACCATATATTTT. It encodes CASSLRGVGAGNTIYF. This sequence joins TRBV12-3 or TRBV12-4 and TRBJ1-3, with D possibly TRBD1 on 5 matching bases. Trimming shortened V by 5 bases and J by 2 bases, and 16 bases separated the two germline ends. The CDR3 extends over 16 amino acids.

Here the CDR3 DNA reads TGTGCCAGCAGGATGACAAGGACGAACACTGAAGCTTTCTTT. Its protein is CASRMTRTNTEAFF. The chain is built from TRBV7-2 and TRBJ1-1; D not certain. Germline assignment: CDR1 SGHTA and CDR2 FQGNSA. Trimming took off 6 bases at V and 1 base at J, with 12 bases between the two ends. The CDR3 has 14 residues.

This clonotype has only one observation. Germline is not matched at one junction end, which may reflect a read error. In DNA form, the CDR3 reads TGCTCCAGACGCCAAGTCCAAGGGGGTAGCTATGGCTACCCCTTC. Its translation: CSRRQVQGGSYGYPF. The chain carries TRBV4-1 and TRBJ1-2, with a possible D match to TRBD1 (6 bases). The CDR3 totals 15 residues. CDR1 and CDR2 from the germline V gene are MGHRA and YSYEKL.

This rearrangement joins TRBV27 to TRBJ2-3; TRBD2 matches at 7 bases. The germline V gene encodes CDR1 MNHEY and CDR2 SMNVEV (reference sequence). J was trimmed by 3 bases and V by 4 bases; bases with no gene match: 10. This CDR3 comprises 16 residues. The CDR3 coding sequence is TGTGCCAGCAGTTCAGTAGGGGCGGGGGAAACAGATACGCAGTATTTT. Its translation: CASSSVGAGETDTQYF.

The gene calls are TRBV7-4 and TRBJ2-2, with D possibly matching TRBD2 (5 bases). Germline CDR1 reads SGHVT; CDR2 reads SQSDAQ. The V end was cut by 4 bases, the J end by 8 bases, with 17 bases between. The CDR3 runs 15 residues. The CDR3 sequence: CASSSQSPTGGELFF. In DNA form, the CDR3 reads TGTGCCAGCAGCTCCCAAAGCCCTACGGGGGGGGAGCTGTTTTTT.

The V call is TRBV2, the J call TRBJ2-2; 9 nucleotides match TRBD1. The junction had 8 bases not matched to a gene; V was cut back by 9 bases and J by 3 bases. The V gene's germline CDR1 is SNHLY and CDR2 FYNNEI. The CDR3 has 15 residues. The CDR3 loop is CASRTGGAHTGELFF. CDR3 in DNA: TGTGCCAGTCGAACAGGGGGCGCCCACACCGGGGAGCTGTTTTTT.